This TCR beta chain was sequenced for a study of blood T cell repertoires in COVID-19. Across the study: Acute and convalescent COVID-19 specimens originated in the United States, Italy and Spain. Nucleic acid was either cDNA or gDNA, and it came from T cells, B-cell-depleted T cells, or PBMCs.

Original data processing: It was from reference gene primer amplification that nucleated cell counts were estimated. This table comes from immunoSEQ multiplex PCR, and its TCRdb copy is limited to in-frame clones, with some not included. The V and J calls and clone size are taken from that table; D and trimming were inferred from the DNA. The table includes some 210,000 clones, about 76% detected once. CDR3 length: 17 residues. In germline, CDR1 is MDHEN, CDR2 SYDVKM. V was shortened by 8 bases and J by 2 bases, with 22 bases between the two germline ends. Each participant's cohort was designated according to participant-reported clinical history.

This sequence originates from a woman aged 50 to 65 with acute COVID-19. The specimen sequenced was PBMCs or T cells enriched from blood (not recorded which). The chain is built from TRBV28 and TRBJ2-1, with D perhaps TRBD2 (5 bases). CDR3 in DNA: TGTGCCAGCCGAAAAGGGTACCCTAGCAGAGCCTACAATGAGCAGTTCTTC. Translating it yields CASRKGYPSRAYNEQFF.